This record covers a single TCR beta chain. The record originates from a study of T-cell reconstitution after alpha-beta-depleted transplantation in children. Germline CDR1 and CDR2: MGHRA and YSYEKL. The CDR3 is made up of 18 amino acids. The ends lost 0 bases at V and 0 bases at J; junction bases unmatched: 5. Unique molecular identifiers were incorporated when the TCRbeta library was constructed. TCRdb reprocessed the PCR reads via MiXCR and lists one record per CDR3 protein. The repertoire holds approximately 230,000 distinct CDR3 sequences, with more than 20% as singletons. The origin of this receptor is a female patient aged 2-15 years who had a stem cell transplant for congenital amegakaryocytic thrombocytopenia, so the T cells may come from the graft donor. The gene calls are TRBV4-1 and TRBJ2-1; 10 positions agree with TRBD2. The sequencing used PBMCs, mostly from graft donor cells, collected 360 days after TCRalphabeta/CD19-depleted stem cell transplant. The CDR3 coding sequence is TGCGCCAGCAGCCAAGATCCCATAGCGGGAGGCTCCTACAATGAGCAGTTCTTC. Residues: CASSQDPIAGGSYNEQFF.